This T cell receptor beta chain was identified in a study of cytotoxic CD8 clonotypes in ibrutinib-treated CLL. Overall study context: Median treatment time before response sampling was eleven to twelve months, range 6 to 36.

General study points: Clonality, elevated at ibrutinib response, dropped back toward baseline at progression. Against age-matched healthy donors, baseline clonality ran higher and tracked circulating CD8+ T-cell counts.

Sequencing used immunoSEQ multiplex PCR; TCRdb keeps in-frame clones, though not all of them. The sample lists approximately 190,000 clones; 70% were seen once. Of note for this clone: Its antigen is as yet unknown.

This CDR3 region has 15 residues. Trimming removed 5 bases from V and 0 bases from J, with 11 bases in between. Germline values: CDR1 SNHLY, CDR2 FYNNEI. The starting material was PBMCs, obtained after 12 months of ibrutinib treatment. V usage is TRBV2 and J usage is TRBJ2-1; D perhaps matches TRBD2 (5 bases). The TCR comes from a human donor with chronic lymphocytic leukemia. The CDR3 region has the DNA TGTGCCAGCAGTCCGGAAACTAGCTCCTACAATGAGCAGTTCTTC. Protein sequence: CASSPETSSYNEQFF.